This T cell receptor (beta chain) comes out of a study of OX40 agonist ivuxolimab in advanced cancers. Overall study: As their treatment, patients were administered ivuxolimab, an agonistic anti-OX40 (CD134) antibody.

Autoimmune disease history or systemic immunosuppression disqualified patients. Trimming removed 6 bases from V and 1 base from J, with 22 bases in between. Germline assignment: CDR1 WSHSY and CDR2 SAAADI. The CDR3 totals 17 residues. Sequencing used immunoSEQ multiplex PCR; TCRdb keeps in-frame clones, though not all of them. The table shows 65,000 to 75,000 clones, with approximately 88% occurring only once. The gene calls are TRBV10-2 and TRBJ2-7, with D tentatively TRBD1 or TRBD2 (5 bases each). Sample: CD4+ or CD8+ T cells sorted from blood, taken in a trial of the OX40 agonist ivuxolimab. The receptor was derived from an adult with an advanced solid tumor such as melanoma, head and neck, liver or kidney cancer. CDR3 loop: CASRSHQSRERSYEQYF. CDR3 sequence (DNA): TGCGCCAGCAGATCACATCAAAGCAGGGAGCGGTCCTACGAGCAGTACTTC.